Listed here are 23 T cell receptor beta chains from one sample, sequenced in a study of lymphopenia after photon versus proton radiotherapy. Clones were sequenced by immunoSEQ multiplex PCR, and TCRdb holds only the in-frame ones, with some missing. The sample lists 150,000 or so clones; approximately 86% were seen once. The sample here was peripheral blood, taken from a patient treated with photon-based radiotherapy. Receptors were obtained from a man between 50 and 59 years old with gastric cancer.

The CDR3 DNA reads TGTGCCAGCAGCCCGACGACAGGCAGAAACTATGGCTACACCTTC. Its protein product is CASSPTTGRNYGYTF. The chain recombines TRBV6-6 with TRBJ1-2; D might be TRBD1 (6 bases). Trimming pared 6 bases from V and 2 bases from J, leaving 16 bases between. Germline V gene lookup returns CDR1 MNHNY and CDR2 SVGAGI (reference sequence). This CDR3 contains 15 residues.

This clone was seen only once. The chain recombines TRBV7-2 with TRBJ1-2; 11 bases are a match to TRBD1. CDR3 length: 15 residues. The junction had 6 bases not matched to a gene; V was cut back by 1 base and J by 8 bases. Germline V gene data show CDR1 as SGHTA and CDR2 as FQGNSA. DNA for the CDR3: TGTGCCAGCAGCTTAGGCGGACAGGGGGCAAGGGGCTACACCTTC. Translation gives CASSLGGQGARGYTF.

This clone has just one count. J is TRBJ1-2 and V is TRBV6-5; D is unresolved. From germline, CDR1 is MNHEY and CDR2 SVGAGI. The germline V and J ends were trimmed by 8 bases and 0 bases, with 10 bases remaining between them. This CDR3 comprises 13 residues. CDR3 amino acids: CASRLGANYGYTF. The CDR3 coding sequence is TGTGCCAGCCGACTAGGTGCTAACTATGGCTACACCTTC.

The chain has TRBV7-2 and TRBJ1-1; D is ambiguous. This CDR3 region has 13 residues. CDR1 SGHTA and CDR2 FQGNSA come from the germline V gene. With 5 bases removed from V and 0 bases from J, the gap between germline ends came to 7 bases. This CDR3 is CASSRQLNTEAFF. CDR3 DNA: TGTGCCAGCAGCCGACAACTGAACACTGAAGCTTTCTTT.

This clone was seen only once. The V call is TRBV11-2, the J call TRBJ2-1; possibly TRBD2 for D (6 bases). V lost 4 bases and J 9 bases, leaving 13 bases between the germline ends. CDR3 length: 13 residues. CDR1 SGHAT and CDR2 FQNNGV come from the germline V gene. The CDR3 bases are TGTGCCAGCAGCTCCTATAAGGGAGGTGAGCAGTTCTTC. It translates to CASSSYKGGEQFF. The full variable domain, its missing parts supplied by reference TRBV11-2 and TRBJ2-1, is EAGVAQSPRYKIIEKRQSVAFWCNPISGHATLYWYQQILGQGPKLLIQFQNNGVVDDSQLPKDRFSAERLKGVDSTLKIQPAKLEDSAVYLCASSSYKGGEQFFGPGTRLTVL.

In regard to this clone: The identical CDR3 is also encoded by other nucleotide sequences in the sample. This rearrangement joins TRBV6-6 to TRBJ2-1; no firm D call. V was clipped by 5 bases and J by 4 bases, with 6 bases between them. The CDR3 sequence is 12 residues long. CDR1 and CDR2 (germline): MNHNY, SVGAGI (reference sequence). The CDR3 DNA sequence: TGTGCCAGCAGTCCACGTTACAATGAGCAGTTCTTC. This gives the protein CASSPRYNEQFF.

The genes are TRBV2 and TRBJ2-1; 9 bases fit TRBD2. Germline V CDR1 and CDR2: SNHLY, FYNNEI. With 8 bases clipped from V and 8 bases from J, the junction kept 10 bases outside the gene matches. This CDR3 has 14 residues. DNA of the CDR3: TGTGCCAGCGAAGGGCGGGAGGGCATGGATGAGCAGTTCTTC. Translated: CASEGREGMDEQFF.

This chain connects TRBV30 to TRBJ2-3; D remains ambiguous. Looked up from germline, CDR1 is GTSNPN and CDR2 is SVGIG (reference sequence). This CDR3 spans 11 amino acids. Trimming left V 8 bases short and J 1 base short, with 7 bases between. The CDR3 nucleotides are TGTGCCGCTAGGCGCACAGATACGCAGTATTTT. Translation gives CAARRTDTQYF.

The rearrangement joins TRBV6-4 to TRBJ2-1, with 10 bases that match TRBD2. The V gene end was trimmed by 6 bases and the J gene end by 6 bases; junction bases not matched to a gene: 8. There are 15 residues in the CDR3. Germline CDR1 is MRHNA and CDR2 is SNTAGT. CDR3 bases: TGTGCCAGCAGCCCTCTAGCGGGAGTGTTCAATGAGCAGTTCTTC. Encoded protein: CASSPLAGVFNEQFF.

The CDR3 sequence: CASGTFANTEAFF. The CDR3 DNA reads TGTGCCAGCGGGACTTTCGCAAACACTGAAGCTTTCTTT. The chain carries TRBV6-1 and TRBJ1-1, with D possibly matching TRBD1 (5 bases). The CDR3 covers 13 residues. Germline V gene data show CDR1 as MNHNS and CDR2 as SASEGT. V shed 8 bases and J shed 2 bases, with 12 bases lying between them.

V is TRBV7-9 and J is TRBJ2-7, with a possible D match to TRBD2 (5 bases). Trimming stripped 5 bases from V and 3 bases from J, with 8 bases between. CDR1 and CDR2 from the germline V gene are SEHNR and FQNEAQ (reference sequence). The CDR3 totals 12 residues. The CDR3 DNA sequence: TGTGCCAGCAGCCTCAGCGGCTACGAGCAGTACTTC. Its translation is CASSLSGYEQYF.

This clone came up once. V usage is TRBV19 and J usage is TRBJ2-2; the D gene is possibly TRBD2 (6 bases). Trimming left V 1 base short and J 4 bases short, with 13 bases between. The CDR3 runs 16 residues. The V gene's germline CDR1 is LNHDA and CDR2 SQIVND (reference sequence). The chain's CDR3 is CASSIGGDRITGELFF. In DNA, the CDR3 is TGTGCCAGTAGTATAGGGGGGGATCGTATCACCGGGGAGCTGTTTTTT.

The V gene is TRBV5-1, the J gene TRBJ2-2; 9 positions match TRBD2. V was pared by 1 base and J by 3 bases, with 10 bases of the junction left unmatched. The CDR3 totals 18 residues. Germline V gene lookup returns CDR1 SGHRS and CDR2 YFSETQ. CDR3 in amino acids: CASSLNVLAGEDTGELFF. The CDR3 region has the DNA TGCGCCAGCAGCTTGAATGTTTTAGCGGGAGAGGACACCGGGGAGCTGTTTTTT.

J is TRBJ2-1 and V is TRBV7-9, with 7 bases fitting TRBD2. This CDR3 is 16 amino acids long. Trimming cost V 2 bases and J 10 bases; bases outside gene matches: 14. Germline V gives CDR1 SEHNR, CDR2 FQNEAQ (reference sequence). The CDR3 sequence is CASSLRRSSGAWEQFF. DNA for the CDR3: TGTGCCAGCAGCTTAAGGAGGTCGAGCGGGGCATGGGAGCAGTTCTTC.

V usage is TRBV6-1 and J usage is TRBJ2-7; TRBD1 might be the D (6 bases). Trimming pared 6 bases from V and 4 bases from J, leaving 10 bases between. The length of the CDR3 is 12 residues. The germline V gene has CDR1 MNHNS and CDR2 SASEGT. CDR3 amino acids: CASSPQGYEQYF. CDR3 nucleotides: TGTGCCAGCAGCCCGCAGGGGTACGAGCAGTACTTC.

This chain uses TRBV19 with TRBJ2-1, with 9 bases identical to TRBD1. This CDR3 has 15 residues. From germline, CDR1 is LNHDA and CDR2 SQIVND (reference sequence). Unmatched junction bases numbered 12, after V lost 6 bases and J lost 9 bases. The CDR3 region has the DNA TGTGCCAGTAGCATATGGGGGACAGGGTCCGGTGAGCAGTTCTTC. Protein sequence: CASSIWGTGSGEQFF.

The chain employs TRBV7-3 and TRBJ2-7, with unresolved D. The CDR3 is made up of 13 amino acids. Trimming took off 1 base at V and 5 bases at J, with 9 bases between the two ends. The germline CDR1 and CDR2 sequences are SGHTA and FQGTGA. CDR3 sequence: CASSLSQVDEQYF. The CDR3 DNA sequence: TGTGCCAGCAGCTTAAGTCAGGTCGACGAGCAGTACTTC.

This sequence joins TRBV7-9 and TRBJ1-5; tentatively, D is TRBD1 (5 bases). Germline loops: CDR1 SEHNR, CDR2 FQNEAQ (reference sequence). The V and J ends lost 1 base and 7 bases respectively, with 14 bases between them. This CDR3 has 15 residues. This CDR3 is CASSLESQGRQPQHF. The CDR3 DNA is TGTGCCAGCAGCTTAGAATCGCAGGGACGGCAGCCCCAGCATTTT. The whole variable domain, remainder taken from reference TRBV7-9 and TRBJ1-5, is DTGVSQNPRHKITKRGQNVTFRCDPISEHNRLYWYRQTLGQGPEFLTYFQNEAQLEKSRLLSDRFSAERPKGSFSTLEIQRTEQGDSAMYLCASSLESQGRQPQHFGDGTRLSIL.

CDR3 bases: TGCGCCAGCAGCTTGAAGGAGATCGCCTACAATGAGCAGTTCTTC. It specifies CASSLKEIAYNEQFF. The rearrangement links TRBV5-1 to TRBJ2-1; D not resolved. Germline lookup yields CDR1 SGHRS and CDR2 YFSETQ. This CDR3 is 15 amino acids long. Trimming left V 1 base short and J 2 bases short, with 10 bases between.

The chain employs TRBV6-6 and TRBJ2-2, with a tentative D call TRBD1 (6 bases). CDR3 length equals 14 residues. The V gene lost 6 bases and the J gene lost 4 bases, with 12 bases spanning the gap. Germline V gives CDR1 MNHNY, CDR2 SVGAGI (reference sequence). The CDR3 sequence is CASSDVRGTGELFF. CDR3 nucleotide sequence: TGTGCCAGCAGCGACGTCAGGGGCACCGGGGAGCTGTTTTTT.

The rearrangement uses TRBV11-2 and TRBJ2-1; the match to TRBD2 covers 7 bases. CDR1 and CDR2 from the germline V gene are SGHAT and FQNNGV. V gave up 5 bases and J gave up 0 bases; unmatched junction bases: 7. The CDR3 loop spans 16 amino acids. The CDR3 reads CASSRFGGSSYNEQFF. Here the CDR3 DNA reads TGTGCCAGCAGCCGGTTCGGGGGGAGCTCCTACAATGAGCAGTTCTTC.

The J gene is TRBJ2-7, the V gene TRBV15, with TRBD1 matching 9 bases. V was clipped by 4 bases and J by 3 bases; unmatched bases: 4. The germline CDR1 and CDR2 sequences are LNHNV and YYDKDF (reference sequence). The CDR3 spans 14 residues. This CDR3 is CATSMDRGHYEQYF. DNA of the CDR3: TGTGCCACCAGCATGGACAGGGGACACTACGAGCAGTACTTC. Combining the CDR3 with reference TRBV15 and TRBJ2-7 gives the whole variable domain DAMVIQNPRYQVTQFGKPVTLSCSQTLNHNVMYWYQQKSSQAPKLLFHYYDKDFNNEADTPDNFQSRRPNTSFCFLDIRSPGLGDTAMYLCATSMDRGHYEQYFGPGTRLTVT.

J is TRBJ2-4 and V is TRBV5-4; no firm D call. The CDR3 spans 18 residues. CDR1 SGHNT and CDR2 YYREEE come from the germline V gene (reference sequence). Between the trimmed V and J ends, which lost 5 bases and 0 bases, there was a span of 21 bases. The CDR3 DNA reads TGTGCCAGCAGTCTCTGGGCAGAACGTGGCTTAGCCAAAAACATTCAGTACTTC. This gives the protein CASSLWAERGLAKNIQYF.